The clone carrying this T cell receptor (beta chain) was seen once. Its antigen is still unknown. This may be a read error, as it is one base from a much larger clone. Looked up from germline, CDR1 is MNHEY and CDR2 is SVGEGT. This CDR3 has 16 amino acids. Bulk TCR library preparation followed previously described methods with listed TCR primers. MiXCR, applied by TCRdb to the PCR reads, yields one record per CDR3 protein. The profile shows some 320,000 distinct CDR3 sequences, about 22% of them singletons. These data are taken from a study of molecular identifiers for immune sequencing clone quantification. Broader study findings: Under 1% of molecules in naive cells, but over 98% of effector molecules, belonged to clones above 20 RNA copies.

Sorting defined naive CD8 T cells as CD8+CD4-CCR7+CD45RA+. The clonotype comes from a human donor in good health. Some libraries in this study had Jurkat cell RNA spiked in. The material sequenced was naive CD8+ T cells from blood, with Jurkat cell RNA spiked in. Subset denoted: FACS-sorted CD8+CD4-CCR7+CD45RA+ naive T cells. The V call is TRBV6-2 or TRBV6-3, the J call TRBJ2-7; 11 bases line up with TRBD1. The CDR3 is CAGSYDGTGGNWEQYF. As DNA, the CDR3 is TGTGCCGGCAGCTACGATGGGACAGGGGGGAATTGGGAGCAGTACTTC.